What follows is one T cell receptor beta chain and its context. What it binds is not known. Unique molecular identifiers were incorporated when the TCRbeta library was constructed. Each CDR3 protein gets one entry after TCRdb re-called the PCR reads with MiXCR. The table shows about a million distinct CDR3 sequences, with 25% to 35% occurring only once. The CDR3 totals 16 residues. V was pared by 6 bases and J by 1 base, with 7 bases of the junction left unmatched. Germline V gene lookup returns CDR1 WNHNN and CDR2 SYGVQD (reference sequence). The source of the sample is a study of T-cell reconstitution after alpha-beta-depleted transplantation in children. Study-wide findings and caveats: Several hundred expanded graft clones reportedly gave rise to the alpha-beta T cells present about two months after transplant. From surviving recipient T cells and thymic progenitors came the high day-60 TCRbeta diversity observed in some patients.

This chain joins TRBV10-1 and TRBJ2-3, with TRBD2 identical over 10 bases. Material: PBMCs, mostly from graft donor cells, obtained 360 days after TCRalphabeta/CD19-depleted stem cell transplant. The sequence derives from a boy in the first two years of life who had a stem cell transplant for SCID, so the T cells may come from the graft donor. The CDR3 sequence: CASSVNLAGGTDTQYF. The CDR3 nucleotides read TGCGCCAGCAGCGTCAACCTAGCGGGGGGCACAGATACGCAGTATTTT.